The 28 T cell receptor beta chains below come from one sample, sequenced in a study of cytomegalovirus exposure and HLA in healthy donors. The primer mix had 60 Vbeta and 13 Jbeta primers. The assay was immunoSEQ multiplex PCR, and TCRdb's table has in-frame clones only and misses some. Here the sample spans approximately 140,000 clones, approximately 86% being singletons. The sequenced sample was PBMCs. The receptors come from a middle-aged woman in good health and CMV-seronegative.

This sequence joins TRBV2 and TRBJ2-1; 8 bases align to TRBD2. Unmatched junction bases numbered 5, after V lost 6 bases and J lost 1 base. Germline V gives CDR1 SNHLY, CDR2 FYNNEI. CDR3 length equals 15 residues. The CDR3: CASRRAGASYNEQFF. The CDR3 nucleotides read TGTGCCAGCAGGCGAGCGGGAGCATCCTACAATGAGCAGTTCTTC.

This sequence joins TRBV5-1 and TRBJ2-3; D is perhaps TRBD1 (6 bases). Per germline, CDR1 SGHRS and CDR2 YFSETQ. This CDR3 region has 16 residues. V was pared by 4 bases and J by 6 bases, with 21 bases between. CDR3: CASSTWDLGTRDTQYF. The CDR3 nucleotides read TGCGCCAGCAGCACCTGGGATCTAGGGACACGGGATACGCAGTATTTT.

The chain is built from TRBV5-1 and TRBJ1-1; D gene unclear. The germline V and J ends were trimmed by 1 base and 0 bases, with 10 bases remaining between them. This CDR3 has 15 residues. From germline, CDR1 is SGHRS and CDR2 YFSETQ. CDR3 bases: TGCGCCAGCAGCTTGTTTACAGACCTGAACACTGAAGCTTTCTTT. The encoded protein is CASSLFTDLNTEAFF.

This chain joins TRBV7-9 and TRBJ2-1; D is possibly TRBD1 (5 bases). The germline CDR1 and CDR2 sequences are SEHNR and FQNEAQ (reference sequence). This CDR3 spans 13 amino acids. Trimming pared 5 bases from V and 8 bases from J, leaving 13 bases between. This CDR3 is CASSPGLGYEQFF. CDR3 DNA sequence: TGTGCCAGCAGCCCAGGGTTGGGCTATGAGCAGTTCTTC.

The chain employs TRBV6-1 and TRBJ2-1, with 9 bases matching TRBD2. Germline trimming cut 3 bases from V and 7 bases from J; bases unmatched to any gene: 7. The CDR3 loop spans 15 amino acids. Germline lookup yields CDR1 MNHNS and CDR2 SASEGT. Written as DNA, the CDR3 is TGTGCCAGCAGTGACCGGCGGGAGGGCAGAAATGAGCAGTTCTTC. It codes for CASSDRREGRNEQFF.

The chain recombines TRBV5-4 with TRBJ2-1; weak D call: TRBD2 (7 bases). The germline CDR1 and CDR2 sequences are SGHNT and YYREEE (reference sequence). The CDR3 runs 16 residues. V dropped 0 bases and J dropped 7 bases, with 17 bases sitting between them. CDR3 protein: CASSLGTGGLMNEQFF. The CDR3 DNA sequence: TGTGCCAGCAGCTTGGGGACCGGGGGGCTTATGAATGAGCAGTTCTTC.

The chain uses TRBV6-5 and TRBJ1-2, with 10 positions matching TRBD1. The trim removed 6 bases at V and 8 bases at J, leaving 9 bases unmatched. Germline CDR1 reads MNHEY; CDR2 reads SVGAGI. The CDR3 loop spans 14 amino acids. The CDR3 region is CASRETGQGEGYTF. CDR3 DNA sequence: TGTGCCAGCAGGGAGACCGGACAGGGGGAAGGCTACACCTTC.

This chain links TRBV25-1 with TRBJ2-1; D is unresolved. V was cut by 2 bases and J by 7 bases, with 3 bases left in between. The CDR3 contains 11 residues. In germline, CDR1 is MGHDK, CDR2 SYGVNS. This CDR3 reads CASSEINEQFF. The CDR3 bases are TGTGCCAGCAGTGAAATAAATGAGCAGTTCTTC.

This clone was seen just once. The genes are TRBV9 and TRBJ1-1, with D tentatively TRBD1 (6 bases). The V end was cut by 4 bases, the J end by 0 bases, with 13 bases between. The length of the CDR3 is 15 residues. Germline CDR1 is SGDLS and CDR2 is YYNGEE. In DNA form, the CDR3 reads TGTGCCAGCAGCCAAGGGGGGGGGATGAACACTGAAGCTTTCTTT. Translating it yields CASSQGGGMNTEAFF.

As regards this clone: An end of the junction differs from the germline gene, which may be a read error. The chain recombines TRBV7-7 with TRBJ1-3; 8 nucleotides match TRBD1. The CDR3 totals 15 residues. Per germline, CDR1 SSHAT and CDR2 FNYEAQ (reference sequence). The CDR3 bases are TGTGCTAGCAGCCCCGGGACAGGCCATGGAAACACCATATATTTT. This sequence encodes CASSPGTGHGNTIYF.

The chain couples TRBV28 to TRBJ1-2; TRBD1 agrees at 7 bases. Germline V gene lookup returns CDR1 MDHEN and CDR2 SYDVKM. V dropped 6 bases and J dropped 7; count of bases not matched to a gene: 8. The CDR3 contains 13 residues. This CDR3 is CASSKGQLSGYTF. The CDR3 region has the DNA TGTGCCAGCAGCAAGGGACAGCTCAGTGGCTACACCTTC.

J is TRBJ1-1 and V is TRBV5-5, with unresolved D. Germline V gene sequence: CDR1 SGHKS, CDR2 YYEKEE (reference sequence). V was shortened by 2 bases and J by 11 bases, with 10 bases between the two germline ends. The CDR3 contains 11 residues. The CDR3 DNA follows: TGTGCCAGCAGCTTTGTACAGCCGGCTTTCTTT. This sequence encodes CASSFVQPAFF.

This sequence joins TRBV19 and TRBJ2-7, with 8 bases lining up with TRBD1. The germline V gene encodes CDR1 LNHDA and CDR2 SQIVND (reference sequence). This CDR3 has 16 residues. Germline trimming cut 4 bases from V and 0 bases from J; bases unmatched to any gene: 8. The CDR3 here is CASSRKSGQASYEQYF. Here the CDR3 DNA reads TGTGCCAGTAGTAGAAAATCGGGACAGGCCTCCTACGAGCAGTACTTC.

The chain recombines TRBV7-9 with TRBJ2-3; the D gene is possibly TRBD2 (5 bases). The germline V gene encodes CDR1 SEHNR and CDR2 FQNEAQ (reference sequence). The CDR3 covers 13 residues. The CDR3 region is CAARVTGGDTQYF. The DNA of the CDR3 is TGTGCTGCGAGGGTGACTGGAGGAGATACGCAGTATTTT.

The J gene is TRBJ2-5, the V gene TRBV6-1; D unresolved. Judging by the DNA end, TRBJ2-7 fits better; the J call may be wrong. CDR1 MNHNS and CDR2 SASEGT come from the germline V gene. The CDR3 spans 15 residues. The CDR3 is CASSESSRSIYEQYF. The CDR3 DNA reads as TGTGCCAGCAGTGAAAGTTCCCGGAGCATCTACGAGCAGTACTTC.

This chain links TRBV5-6 with TRBJ2-5, with TRBD2 matching over 7 bases. The DNA end is more similar to TRBJ2-7, so the J call may be wrong. This CDR3 comprises 12 residues. The V gene's germline CDR1 is SGHDT and CDR2 YYEEEE. This chain's CDR3 is CASSPSGYEQYF. As DNA, the CDR3 is TGTGCCAGCAGCCCTAGCGGTTACGAGCAGTACTTC.

This chain uses TRBV6-5 with TRBJ2-7; tentatively, D is TRBD1 (6 bases). The ends were cut back, 0 bases at V and 5 bases at J, with 11 bases in the middle. CDR1 MNHEY and CDR2 SVGAGI come from the germline V gene. The CDR3 loop spans 14 amino acids. CDR3 in DNA: TGTGCCAGCAGTTACTCGGGCAGGGGTAACGAGCAGTACTTC. Its protein is CASSYSGRGNEQYF.

The rearrangement links TRBV5-1 to TRBJ2-7; 9 positions agree with TRBD1. The CDR3 length is 15 residues. V dropped 5 bases and J dropped 6; count of bases not matched to a gene: 12. CDR1 and CDR2 (germline): SGHRS, YFSETQ. CDR3 sequence reads: CASRGGTGPQGEQYF. The CDR3 DNA follows: TGCGCCAGCAGGGGGGGGACAGGGCCTCAAGGCGAGCAGTACTTC.

This clone was found once. The rearrangement uses TRBV7-9 and TRBJ2-5, with D possibly TRBD2 on 5 matching bases. Germline assignment: CDR1 SEHNR and CDR2 FQNEAQ (reference sequence). The CDR3 consists of 16 residues. The V end lost 0 bases, the J end lost 2 bases, and 13 bases lay between the germline ends. The CDR3 DNA sequence: TGTGCCAGCAGCTTAGCGAGCGGCGAAGAACAAGAGACCCAGTACTTC. Its translation: CASSLASGEEQETQYF.

This clone was seen just once. The chain combines TRBV7-8 with TRBJ1-3; no clear D. Trimming took 2 bases from V and 0 from J, leaving 5 bases between them. The CDR3 runs 14 residues. Germline V gene data show CDR1 as SGHVS and CDR2 as FQNEAQ. The CDR3 sequence: CASSLSRSGNTIYF. CDR3 sequence (DNA): TGTGCCAGCAGCTTATCCCGCTCTGGAAACACCATATATTTT. Drawing the rest from reference TRBV7-8 and TRBJ1-3, the complete variable domain is GAGVSQSPRYKVAKRGQDVALRCDPISGHVSLFWYQQALGQGPEFLTYFQNEAQLDKSGLPSDRFFAERPEGSVSTLKIQRTQQEDSAVYLCASSLSRSGNTIYFGEGSWLTVV.

The CDR3 sequence is CASSFGGQETQYF. For the CDR3, the DNA is TGTGCCAGCAGCTTCGGGGGGCAAGAGACCCAGTACTTC. The rearrangement uses TRBV7-6 and TRBJ2-5, with 7 bases identical to TRBD2. The CDR3 sequence is 13 residues long. Unmatched junction bases numbered 0, after V lost 3 bases and J lost 2 bases. Germline V lookup: CDR1 SGHVS, CDR2 FNYEAQ. Full variable domain (outside the CDR3, taken from reference TRBV7-6 and TRBJ2-5): GAGVSQSPRYKVTKRGQDVALRCDPISGHVSLYWYRQALGQGPEFLTYFNYEAQQDKSGLPNDRFSAERPEGSISTLTIQRTEQRDSAMYRCASSFGGQETQYFGPGTRLLVL.

The chain employs TRBV5-1 and TRBJ1-1; D remains ambiguous. V was pared by 1 base and J by 5 bases, with 12 bases between. Germline CDR1 and CDR2: SGHRS and YFSETQ. The CDR3 has 14 residues. Here the CDR3 DNA reads TGCGCCAGCAGCTTGCAGCCTCCGGGGACTGAAGCTTTCTTT. Translation gives CASSLQPPGTEAFF.

This rearrangement joins TRBV5-1 to TRBJ1-1; TRBD1 agrees at 7 bases. This CDR3 is built from 15 residues. Losses at the gene ends were 3 bases for V and 4 bases for J; bases not matched to a gene: 9. Germline V lookup: CDR1 SGHRS, CDR2 YFSETQ. CDR3 loop: CASSYTTGVGTEAFF. The CDR3 bases are TGCGCCAGCAGCTATACCACAGGGGTGGGCACTGAAGCTTTCTTT. The variable domain in full, with the rest retrieved from reference TRBV5-1 and TRBJ1-1, is KAGVTQTPRYLIKTRGQQVTLSCSPISGHRSVSWYQQTPGQGLQFLFEYFSETQRNKGNFPGRFSGRQFSNSRSEMNVSTLELGDSALYLCASSYTTGVGTEAFFGQGTRLTVV.

The V call is TRBV10-3, the J call TRBJ2-7; D unclear. The CDR3 totals 13 residues. The V end was cut by 5 bases, the J end by 5 bases, with 13 bases between. Germline lookup yields CDR1 ENHRY and CDR2 SYGVKD. The CDR3 DNA follows: TGTGCCATCAGTCCGTTCCGTTCCCACGAGCAGTACTTC. It specifies CAISPFRSHEQYF.

CDR3 nucleotide sequence: TGTGCCTGGAGTGTGCGGGCCGGCACCGGGGAGCTGTTTTTT. This encodes CAWSVRAGTGELFF. The chain recombines TRBV30 with TRBJ2-2; the D gene is possibly TRBD2 (5 bases). The V end lost 0 bases, the J end lost 4 bases, and 9 bases lay between the germline ends. CDR1 and CDR2 (germline): GTSNPN, SVGIG (reference sequence). The CDR3 spans 14 residues.

CDR3 sequence: CSVEDRTSTDTQYF. CDR3 coding DNA: TGCAGCGTTGAAGATCGAACTAGCACAGATACGCAGTATTTT. The J gene is TRBJ2-3, the V gene TRBV29-1; D uncertain. The V and J ends lost 0 bases and 0 bases respectively, with 7 bases between them. The CDR3 is 14 residues long. Germline V CDR1 and CDR2: SQVTM, ANQGSEA.

CDR3 sequence reads: CASSLSPGAPNEQFF. The CDR3 DNA sequence: TGCGCCAGCAGCTTGTCGCCGGGAGCTCCCAATGAGCAGTTCTTC. The chain links TRBV5-1 to TRBJ2-1, with a tentative D call TRBD2 (6 bases). Trimming left V 1 base short and J 6 bases short, with 14 bases between. Germline CDR1 and CDR2: SGHRS and YFSETQ. This CDR3 is built from 15 residues.

The chain uses TRBV12-1 and TRBJ2-7; the DNA was not used to check the table's D call, TRBD1. TRBV12-1 is a pseudogene locus. This CDR3 contains 16 residues. The CDR3 bases are TGTGCCAGCAGGCGCCGAAACAGGGGCCTACCCTACGAGCAGTACTTC. Its translation: CASRRRNRGLPYEQYF.